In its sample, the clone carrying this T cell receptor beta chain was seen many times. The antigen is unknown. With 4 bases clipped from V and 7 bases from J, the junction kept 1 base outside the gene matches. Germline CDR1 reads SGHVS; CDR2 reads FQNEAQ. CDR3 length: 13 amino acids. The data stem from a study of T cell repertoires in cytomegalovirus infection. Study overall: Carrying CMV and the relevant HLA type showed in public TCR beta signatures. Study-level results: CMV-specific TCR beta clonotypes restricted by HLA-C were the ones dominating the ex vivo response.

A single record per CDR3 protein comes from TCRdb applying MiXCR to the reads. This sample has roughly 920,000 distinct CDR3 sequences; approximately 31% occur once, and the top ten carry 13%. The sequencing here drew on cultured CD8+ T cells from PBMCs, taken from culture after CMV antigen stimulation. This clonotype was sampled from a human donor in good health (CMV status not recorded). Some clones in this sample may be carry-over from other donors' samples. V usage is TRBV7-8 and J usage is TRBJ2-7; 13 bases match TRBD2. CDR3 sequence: CASSWGLAGEQYV. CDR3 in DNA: TGTGCCAGCAGCTGGGGACTAGCGGGGGAGCAGTACGTC.